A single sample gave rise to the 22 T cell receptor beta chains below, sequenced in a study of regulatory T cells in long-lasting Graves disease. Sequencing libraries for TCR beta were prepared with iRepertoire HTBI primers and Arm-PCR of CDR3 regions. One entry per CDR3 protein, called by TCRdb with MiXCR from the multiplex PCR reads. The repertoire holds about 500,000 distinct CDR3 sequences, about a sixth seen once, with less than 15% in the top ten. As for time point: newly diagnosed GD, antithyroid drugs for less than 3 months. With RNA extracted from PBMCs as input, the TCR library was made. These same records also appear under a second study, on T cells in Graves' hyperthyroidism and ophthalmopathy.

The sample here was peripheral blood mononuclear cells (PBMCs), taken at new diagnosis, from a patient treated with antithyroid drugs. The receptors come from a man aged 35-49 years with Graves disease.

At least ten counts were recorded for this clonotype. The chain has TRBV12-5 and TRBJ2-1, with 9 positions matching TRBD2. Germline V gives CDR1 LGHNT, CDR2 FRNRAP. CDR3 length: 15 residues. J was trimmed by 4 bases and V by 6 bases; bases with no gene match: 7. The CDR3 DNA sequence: TGTGCTAGTGGGGGCGGACTAGCGCCATACAATGAGCAGTTCTTC. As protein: CASGGGLAPYNEQFF.

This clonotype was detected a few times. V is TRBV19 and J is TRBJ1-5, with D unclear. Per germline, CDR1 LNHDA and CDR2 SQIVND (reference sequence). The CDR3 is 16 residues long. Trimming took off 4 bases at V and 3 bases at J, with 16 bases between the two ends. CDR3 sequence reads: CASSTTASNLNQPQHF. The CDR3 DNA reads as TGTGCCAGTAGTACGACCGCTTCTAACCTCAATCAGCCCCAGCATTTT.

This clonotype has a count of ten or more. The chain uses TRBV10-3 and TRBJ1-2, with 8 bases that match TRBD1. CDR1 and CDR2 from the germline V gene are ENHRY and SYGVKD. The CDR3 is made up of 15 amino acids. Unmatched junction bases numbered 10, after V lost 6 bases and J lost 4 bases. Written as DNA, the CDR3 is TGTGCCATCAGCGGGGGGACAGGAGTAGGCTATGGCTACACCTTC. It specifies CAISGGTGVGYGYTF.

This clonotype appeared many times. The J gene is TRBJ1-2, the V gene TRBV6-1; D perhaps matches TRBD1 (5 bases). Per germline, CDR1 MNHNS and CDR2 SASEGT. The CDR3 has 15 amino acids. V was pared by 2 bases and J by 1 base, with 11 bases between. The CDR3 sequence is CASSESRDSNYGYTF. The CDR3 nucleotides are TGTGCCAGCAGTGAATCCAGAGACAGTAACTATGGCTACACCTTC.

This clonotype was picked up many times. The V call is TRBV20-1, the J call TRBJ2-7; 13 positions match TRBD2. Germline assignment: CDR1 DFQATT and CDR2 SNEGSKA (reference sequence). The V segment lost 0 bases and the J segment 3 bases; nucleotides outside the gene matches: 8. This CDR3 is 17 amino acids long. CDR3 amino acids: CSARDIRWTSGSYEQYF. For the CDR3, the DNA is TGCAGTGCTAGAGATATTCGTTGGACTAGCGGGAGCTACGAGCAGTACTTC.

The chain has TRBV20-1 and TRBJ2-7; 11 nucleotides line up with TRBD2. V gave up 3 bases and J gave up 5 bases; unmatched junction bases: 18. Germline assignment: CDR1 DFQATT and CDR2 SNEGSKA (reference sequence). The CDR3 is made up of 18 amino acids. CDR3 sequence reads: CSASRGATSGRITHEQYF. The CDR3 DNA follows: TGCAGTGCTAGTAGGGGGGCTACTAGCGGGAGAATAACCCACGAGCAGTACTTC.

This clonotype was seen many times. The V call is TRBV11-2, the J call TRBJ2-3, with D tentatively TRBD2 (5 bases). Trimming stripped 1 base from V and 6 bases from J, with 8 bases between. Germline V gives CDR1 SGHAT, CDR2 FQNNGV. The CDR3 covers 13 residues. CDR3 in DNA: TGTGCCAGCAGCTTAGTCGAGGGCGATACGCAGTATTTT. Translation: CASSLVEGDTQYF.

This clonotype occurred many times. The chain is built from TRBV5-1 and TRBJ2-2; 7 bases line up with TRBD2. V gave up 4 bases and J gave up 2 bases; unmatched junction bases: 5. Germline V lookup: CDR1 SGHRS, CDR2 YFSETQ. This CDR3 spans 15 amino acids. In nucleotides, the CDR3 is TGCGCCAGCAGCCCCGGGACTATTAACACCGGGGAGCTGTTTTTT. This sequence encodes CASSPGTINTGELFF.

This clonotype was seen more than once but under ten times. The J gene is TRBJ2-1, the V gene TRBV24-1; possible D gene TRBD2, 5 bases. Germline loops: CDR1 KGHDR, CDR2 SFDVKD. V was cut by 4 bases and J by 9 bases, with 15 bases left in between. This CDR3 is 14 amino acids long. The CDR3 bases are TGTGCCACCAGTGACGCTGGACTCATCGGTGAGCAGTTCTTC. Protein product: CATSDAGLIGEQFF.

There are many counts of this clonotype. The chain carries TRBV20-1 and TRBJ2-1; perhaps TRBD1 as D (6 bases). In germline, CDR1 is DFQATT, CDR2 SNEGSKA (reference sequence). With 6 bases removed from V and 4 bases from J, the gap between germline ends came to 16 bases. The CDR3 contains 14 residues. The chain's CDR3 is CSAPNRVTYNEQFF. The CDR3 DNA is TGCAGTGCCCCAAACAGGGTCACTTACAATGAGCAGTTCTTC.

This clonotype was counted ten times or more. CDR3 region: CASSLPGTGATEAFF. The CDR3 nucleotides are TGTGCCAGCAGTTTACCTGGGACAGGGGCGACTGAAGCTTTCTTT. The genes are TRBV28 and TRBJ1-1, with 10 positions matching TRBD1. Germline V CDR1 and CDR2: MDHEN, SYDVKM. CDR3 size: 15 residues. Germline trimming cut 2 bases from V and 5 bases from J; bases unmatched to any gene: 5.

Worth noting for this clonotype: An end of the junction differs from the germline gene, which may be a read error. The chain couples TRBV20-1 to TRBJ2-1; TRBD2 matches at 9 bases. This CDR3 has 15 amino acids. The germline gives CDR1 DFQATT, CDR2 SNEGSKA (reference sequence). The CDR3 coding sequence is TGCAGTGCTAGTGATCCTAGCGGGAACTACAATGAGCAGCTCTTC. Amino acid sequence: CSASDPSGNYNEQLF.

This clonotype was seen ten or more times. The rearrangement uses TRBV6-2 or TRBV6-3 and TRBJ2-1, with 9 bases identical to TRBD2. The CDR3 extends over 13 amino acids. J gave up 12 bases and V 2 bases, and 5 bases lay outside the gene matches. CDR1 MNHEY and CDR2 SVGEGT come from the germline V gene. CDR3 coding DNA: TGTGCCAGCAGTTACGGGCTAGCGGGATTGCAGTTCTTC. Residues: CASSYGLAGLQFF.

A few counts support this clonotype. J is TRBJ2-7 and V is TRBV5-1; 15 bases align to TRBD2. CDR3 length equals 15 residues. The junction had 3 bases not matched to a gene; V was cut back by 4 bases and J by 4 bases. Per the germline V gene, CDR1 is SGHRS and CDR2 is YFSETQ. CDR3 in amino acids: CASSVGTSGRYEQYF. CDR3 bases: TGCGCCAGCAGCGTCGGGACTAGCGGGAGGTACGAGCAGTACTTC. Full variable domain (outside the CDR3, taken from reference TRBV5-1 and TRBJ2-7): KAGVTQTPRYLIKTRGQQVTLSCSPISGHRSVSWYQQTPGQGLQFLFEYFSETQRNKGNFPGRFSGRQFSNSRSEMNVSTLELGDSALYLCASSVGTSGRYEQYFGPGTRLTVT.

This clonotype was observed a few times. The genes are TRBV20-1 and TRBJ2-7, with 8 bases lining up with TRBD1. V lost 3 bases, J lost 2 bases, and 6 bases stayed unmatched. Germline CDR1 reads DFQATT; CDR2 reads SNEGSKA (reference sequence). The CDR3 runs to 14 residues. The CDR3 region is CSASDPGGPYEQYF. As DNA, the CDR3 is TGCAGTGCTAGTGATCCAGGGGGCCCCTACGAGCAGTACTTC.

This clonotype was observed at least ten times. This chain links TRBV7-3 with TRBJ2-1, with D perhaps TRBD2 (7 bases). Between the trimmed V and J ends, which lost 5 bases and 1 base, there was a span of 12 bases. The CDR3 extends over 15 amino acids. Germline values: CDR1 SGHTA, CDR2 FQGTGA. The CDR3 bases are TGTGCCAGCAGCAAAGCGGGACAATCCTACAATGAGCAGTTCTTC. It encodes CASSKAGQSYNEQFF.

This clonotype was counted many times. CDR3 nucleotides: TGTGCCAGCAGCCGACTACAGGGGCACGAGCAGTACTTC. Translation: CASSRLQGHEQYF. The chain has TRBV5-6 and TRBJ2-7; 7 positions match TRBD1. This CDR3 comprises 13 residues. Germline V CDR1 and CDR2: SGHDT, YYEEEE. Losses at the gene ends were 4 bases for V and 5 bases for J; bases not matched to a gene: 6.

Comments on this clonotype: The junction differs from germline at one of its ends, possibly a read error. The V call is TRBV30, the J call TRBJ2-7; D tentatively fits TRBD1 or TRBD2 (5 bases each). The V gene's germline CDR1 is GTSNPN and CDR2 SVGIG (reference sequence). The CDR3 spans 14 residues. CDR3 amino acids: CAWSPDWGSHEQYF. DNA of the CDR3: TGTGCCTGGAGCCCGGACTGGGGCTCCCACGAGCAGTACTTC.

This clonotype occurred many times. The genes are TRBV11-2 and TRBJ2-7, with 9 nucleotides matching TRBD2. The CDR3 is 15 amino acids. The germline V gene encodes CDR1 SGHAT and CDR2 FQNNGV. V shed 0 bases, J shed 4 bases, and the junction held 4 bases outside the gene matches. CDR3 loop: CASSLEGTSFYEQYF. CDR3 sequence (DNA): TGTGCCAGCAGCTTAGAGGGGACTAGCTTTTACGAGCAGTACTTC. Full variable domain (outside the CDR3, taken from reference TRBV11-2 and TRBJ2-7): EAGVAQSPRYKIIEKRQSVAFWCNPISGHATLYWYQQILGQGPKLLIQFQNNGVVDDSQLPKDRFSAERLKGVDSTLKIQPAKLEDSAVYLCASSLEGTSFYEQYFGPGTRLTVT.

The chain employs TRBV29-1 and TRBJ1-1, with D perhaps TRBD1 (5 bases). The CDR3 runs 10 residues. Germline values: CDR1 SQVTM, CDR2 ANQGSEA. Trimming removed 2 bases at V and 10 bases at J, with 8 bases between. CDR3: CSVEWDGAFF. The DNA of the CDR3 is TGCAGCGTTGAATGGGACGGAGCTTTCTTT.

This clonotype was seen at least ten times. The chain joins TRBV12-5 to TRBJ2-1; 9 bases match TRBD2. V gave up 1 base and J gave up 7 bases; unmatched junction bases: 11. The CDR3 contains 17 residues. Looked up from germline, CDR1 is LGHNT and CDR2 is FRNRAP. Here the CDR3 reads CASGLAIDSGRGNEQFF. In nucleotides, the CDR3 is TGTGCTAGTGGTTTGGCAATCGATAGCGGGAGAGGGAATGAGCAGTTCTTC.

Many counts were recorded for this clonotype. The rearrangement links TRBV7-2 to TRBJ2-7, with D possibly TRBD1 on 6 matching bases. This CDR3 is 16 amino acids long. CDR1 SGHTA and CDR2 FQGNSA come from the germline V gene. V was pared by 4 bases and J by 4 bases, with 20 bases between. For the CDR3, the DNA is TGTGCCAGCAGCTCACGGGGAAGGGGGATCCCGTACGAGCAGTACTTC. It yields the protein CASSSRGRGIPYEQYF.